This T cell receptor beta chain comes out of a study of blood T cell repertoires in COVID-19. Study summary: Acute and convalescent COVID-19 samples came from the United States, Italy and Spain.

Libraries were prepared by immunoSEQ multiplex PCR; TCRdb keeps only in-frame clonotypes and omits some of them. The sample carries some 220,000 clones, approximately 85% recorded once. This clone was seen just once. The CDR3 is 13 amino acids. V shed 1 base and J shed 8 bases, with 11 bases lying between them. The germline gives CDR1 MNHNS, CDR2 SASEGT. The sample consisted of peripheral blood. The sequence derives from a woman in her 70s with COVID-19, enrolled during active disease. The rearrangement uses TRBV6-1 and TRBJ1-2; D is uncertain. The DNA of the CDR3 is TGTGCCAGCAGTGAAGAACGGGTAGGCGGCTACACCTTC. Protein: CASSEERVGGYTF.